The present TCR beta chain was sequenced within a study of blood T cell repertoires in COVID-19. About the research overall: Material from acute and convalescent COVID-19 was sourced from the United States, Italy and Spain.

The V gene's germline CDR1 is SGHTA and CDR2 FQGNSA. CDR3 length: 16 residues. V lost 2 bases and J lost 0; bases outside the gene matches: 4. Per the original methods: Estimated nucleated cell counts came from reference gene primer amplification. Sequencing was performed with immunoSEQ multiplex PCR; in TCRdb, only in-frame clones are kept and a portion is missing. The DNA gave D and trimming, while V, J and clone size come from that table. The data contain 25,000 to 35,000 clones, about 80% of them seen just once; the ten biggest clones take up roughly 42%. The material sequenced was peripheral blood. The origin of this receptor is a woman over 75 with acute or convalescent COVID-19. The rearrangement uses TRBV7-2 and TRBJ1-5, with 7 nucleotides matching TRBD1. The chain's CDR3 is CASSLFGTDSNQPQHF. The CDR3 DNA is TGTGCCAGCAGCTTATTCGGGACAGATAGCAATCAGCCCCAGCATTTT. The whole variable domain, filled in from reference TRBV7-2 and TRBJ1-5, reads GAGVSQSPSNKVTEKGKDVELRCDPISGHTALYWYRQSLGQGLEFLIYFQGNSAPDKSGLPSDRFSAERTGGSVSTLTIQRTQQEDSAVYLCASSLFGTDSNQPQHFGDGTRLSIL.